This T cell receptor (beta chain) was found in a study of blood T cell repertoires in COVID-19. Turning to the study itself: Sites in the United States, Italy and Spain provided acute and convalescent COVID-19 samples. From T cells, B-cell-depleted T cells, or PBMCs came the material, which was cDNA or gDNA.

Measured with immunoSEQ multiplex PCR; TCRdb has only the in-frame clones, and not every one. Among 150,000 to 200,000 clones listed, over 75% were seen once. This clone was seen just once. This TCR derives from a man aged 55 to 70 with active or convalescent COVID-19. Sequencing input: peripheral blood.

CDR3 bases: TGTGCCACCAGTGCCTTCCGGTCGGAAGCGGGAGAAGAGACCCAGTACTTC. Amino acid sequence: CATSAFRSEAGEETQYF. This chain links TRBV24-1 with TRBJ2-5; 8 bases are shared with TRBD2. This CDR3 region has 17 residues. Germline trimming cut 5 bases from V and 3 bases from J; bases unmatched to any gene: 13. Germline CDR1 KGHDR, CDR2 SFDVKD.